What follows is one T cell receptor beta chain and its context. Its specificity is unknown. The data belong to a study of cytomegalovirus exposure and HLA in healthy donors. Study observations and caveats: Later work found that TCR association rates differed between HLA loci; DRB1 had the most and HLA-C the fewest. According to the study, roughly 180 TCR beta chains were cytomegalovirus-associated. Reportedly, cytomegalovirus status was diagnosed with high sensitivity and specificity.

Healthy bone marrow donors supplied every sample. The ends were cut back, 2 bases at V and 5 bases at J, with 6 bases in the middle. CDR1 is LGHNA and CDR2 is YSLEER in the germline V gene. The CDR3 length is 12 residues. This PCR relied on a set of 60 Vbeta primers and 13 Jbeta primers. Some clones are missing from TCRdb's copy, which holds only in-frame ones; the method was immunoSEQ multiplex PCR. This sample has tens of thousands of clones, with roughly 72% found just once. Sequencing was performed on PBMCs. This TCR came from a man aged 25 to 40 in good health and CMV-seronegative. J is TRBJ1-1 and V is TRBV4-3; D gene unclear. The CDR3 protein is CASSQYQTEAFF. The DNA for the CDR3 is TGCGCCAGCAGCCAATACCAGACTGAAGCTTTCTTT.